A single T cell receptor (beta chain) is shown here with its context. The target antigen is unknown. This specimen comes from a study of T cells after yellow fever vaccination. General study results and limits: Weaker, the secondary response had a peak occurring faster, on day 5 versus 15. Most clones from primary vaccination resurfaced after the booster (96% CD4, less than 90% CD8).

Germline lookup yields CDR1 SGHTA and CDR2 FQGNSA. V gave up 5 bases and J gave up 15 bases, with 29 bases separating them. This CDR3 spans 16 amino acids. Template switching with 5'RACE generated the TCR cDNA and added a universal primer site and UMIs. In TCRdb, the 5' RACE reads were re-called with MiXCR into one record per CDR3 protein. The sample has more than 95,000 distinct CDR3 sequences; more than 7.5% are singletons. The chain uses TRBV7-2 and TRBJ2-1; tentatively, D is TRBD2 (7 bases). This receptor was taken from a man aged 18 to 35 who received the YFV17D yellow fever vaccine. Sequences were derived from CD8+ T cells sorted from PBMCs, sampled on the day of the yellow fever booster vaccination. This chain's CDR3 is CASSPSPRGTTLAPFF. The CDR3 coding sequence is TGTGCCAGCAGCCCTAGTCCTAGGGGGACTACTCTAGCTCCGTTCTTC.